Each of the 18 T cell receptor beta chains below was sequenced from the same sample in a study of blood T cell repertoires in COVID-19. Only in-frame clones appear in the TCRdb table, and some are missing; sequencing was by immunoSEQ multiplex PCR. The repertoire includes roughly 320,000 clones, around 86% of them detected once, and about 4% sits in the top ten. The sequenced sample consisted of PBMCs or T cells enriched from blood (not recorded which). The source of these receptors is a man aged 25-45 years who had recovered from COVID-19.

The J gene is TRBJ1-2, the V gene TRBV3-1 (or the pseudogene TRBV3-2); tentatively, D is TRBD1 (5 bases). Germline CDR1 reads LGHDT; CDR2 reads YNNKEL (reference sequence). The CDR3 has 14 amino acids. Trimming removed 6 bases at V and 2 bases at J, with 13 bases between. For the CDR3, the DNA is TGTGCCAGCAGACCGGGGGGAGGGAACTATGGCTACACCTTC. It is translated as CASRPGGGNYGYTF.

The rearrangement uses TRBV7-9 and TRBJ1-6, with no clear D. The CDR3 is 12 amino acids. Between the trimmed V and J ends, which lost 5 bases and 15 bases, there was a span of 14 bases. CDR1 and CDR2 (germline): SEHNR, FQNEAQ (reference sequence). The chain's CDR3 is CASSPPEGRLHF. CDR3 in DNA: TGTGCCAGCAGCCCCCCTGAGGGTCGCCTCCACTTT.

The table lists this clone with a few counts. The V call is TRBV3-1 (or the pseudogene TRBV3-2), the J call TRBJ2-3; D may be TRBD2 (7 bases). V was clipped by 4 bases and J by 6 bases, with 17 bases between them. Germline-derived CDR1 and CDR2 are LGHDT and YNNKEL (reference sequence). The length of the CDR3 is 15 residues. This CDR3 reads CASSPDRTSIDTQYF. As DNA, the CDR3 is TGTGCCAGCAGCCCCGACAGGACTAGTATTGATACGCAGTATTTT.

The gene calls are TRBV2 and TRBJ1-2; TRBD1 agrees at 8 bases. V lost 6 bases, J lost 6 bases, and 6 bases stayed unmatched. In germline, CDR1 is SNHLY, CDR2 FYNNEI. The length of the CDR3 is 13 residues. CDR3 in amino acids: CASSVDRGDGYTF. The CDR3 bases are TGTGCCAGCAGCGTAGACAGGGGAGATGGCTACACCTTC.

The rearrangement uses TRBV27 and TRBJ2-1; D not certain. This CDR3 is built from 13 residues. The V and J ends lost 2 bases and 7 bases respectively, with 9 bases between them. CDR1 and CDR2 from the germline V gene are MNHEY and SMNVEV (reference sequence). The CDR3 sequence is CASSLSPGNEQFF. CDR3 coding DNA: TGTGCCAGCAGTTTAAGCCCCGGGAATGAGCAGTTCTTC.

CDR3 nucleotides: TGTGCCAGCAGAGGGGGCGCCGGGGTCAATCAGCCCCAGCATTTT. Amino acid sequence: CASRGGAGVNQPQHF. This rearrangement joins TRBV18 to TRBJ1-5; 7 positions match TRBD1. CDR3 length: 15 residues. Germline CDR1 is KGHSH and CDR2 is LQKENI. Trimming at V came to 8 bases and at J to 3 bases, leaving 10 bases not matched to a gene.

CDR3 sequence: CSVTGQGVVADTEAFF. Written as DNA, the CDR3 is TGCAGCGTTACGGGACAGGGTGTCGTGGCGGACACTGAAGCTTTCTTT. The chain couples TRBV29-1 to TRBJ1-1; 9 bases fit TRBD1. The junction had 13 bases not matched to a gene; V was cut back by 5 bases and J by 3 bases. This CDR3 comprises 16 residues. From germline, CDR1 is SQVTM and CDR2 ANQGSEA.

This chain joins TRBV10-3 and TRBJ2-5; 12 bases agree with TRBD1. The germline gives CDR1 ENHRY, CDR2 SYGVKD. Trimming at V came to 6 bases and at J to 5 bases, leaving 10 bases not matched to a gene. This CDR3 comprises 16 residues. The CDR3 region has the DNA TGTGCCATCAGCGCCCTGGGACAGGGGGCCGGTGAGACCCAGTACTTC. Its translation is CAISALGQGAGETQYF.

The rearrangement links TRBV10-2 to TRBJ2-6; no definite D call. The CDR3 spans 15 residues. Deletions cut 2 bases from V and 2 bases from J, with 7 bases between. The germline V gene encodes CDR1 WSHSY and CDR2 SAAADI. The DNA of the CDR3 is TGCGCCAGCAGTGAGAGCCCAACTGGGGCCAACGTCCTGACTTTC. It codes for CASSESPTGANVLTF.

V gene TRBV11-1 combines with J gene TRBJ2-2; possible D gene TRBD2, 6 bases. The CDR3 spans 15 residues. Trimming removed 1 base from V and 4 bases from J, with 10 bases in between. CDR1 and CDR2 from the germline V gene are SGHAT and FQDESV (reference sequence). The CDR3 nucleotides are TGTGCCAGCAGCTTAGGCGGGACGTCCACCGGGGAGCTGTTTTTT. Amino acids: CASSLGGTSTGELFF.

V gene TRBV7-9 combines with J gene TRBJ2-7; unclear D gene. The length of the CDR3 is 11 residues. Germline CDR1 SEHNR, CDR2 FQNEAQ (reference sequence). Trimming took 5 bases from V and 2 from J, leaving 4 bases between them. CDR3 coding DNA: TGTGCCAGCAGCCCCACCTACGAGCAGTACTTC. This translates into CASSPTYEQYF.

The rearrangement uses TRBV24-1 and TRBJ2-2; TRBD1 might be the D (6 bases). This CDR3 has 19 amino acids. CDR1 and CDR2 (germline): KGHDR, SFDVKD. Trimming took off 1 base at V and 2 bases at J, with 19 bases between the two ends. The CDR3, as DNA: TGTGCCACCAGTGATTTTTCGTTCGGGACATCGACTAACACCGGGGAGCTGTTTTTT. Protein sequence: CATSDFSFGTSTNTGELFF.

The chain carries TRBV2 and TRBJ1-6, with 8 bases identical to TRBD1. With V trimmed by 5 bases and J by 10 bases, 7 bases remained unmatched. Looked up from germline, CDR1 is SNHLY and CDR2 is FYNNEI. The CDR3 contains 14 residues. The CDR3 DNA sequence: TGTGCCAGCAGTTTACAGGGGGAAGTCTCACCCCTCCACTTT. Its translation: CASSLQGEVSPLHF.

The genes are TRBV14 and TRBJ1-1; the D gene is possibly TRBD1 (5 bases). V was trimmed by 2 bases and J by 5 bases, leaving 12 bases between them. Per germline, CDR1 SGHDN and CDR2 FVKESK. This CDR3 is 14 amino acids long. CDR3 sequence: CASSQFGGGTEAFF. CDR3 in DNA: TGTGCCAGCAGCCAATTCGGGGGAGGGACTGAAGCTTTCTTT.

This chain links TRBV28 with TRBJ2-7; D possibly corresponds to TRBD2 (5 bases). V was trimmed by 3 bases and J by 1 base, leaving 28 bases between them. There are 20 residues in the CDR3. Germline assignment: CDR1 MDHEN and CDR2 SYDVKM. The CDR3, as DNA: TGTGCCAGCAGTTTCCGAAGCGGAGCACGCGCCCTATTAAGATCCTACGAGCAGTACTTC. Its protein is CASSFRSGARALLRSYEQYF.

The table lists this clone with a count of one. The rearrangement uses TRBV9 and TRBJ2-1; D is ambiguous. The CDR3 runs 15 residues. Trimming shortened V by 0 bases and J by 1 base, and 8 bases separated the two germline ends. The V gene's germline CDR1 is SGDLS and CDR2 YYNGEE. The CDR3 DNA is TGTGCCAGCAGCGTAGTCCAGACTTCCTACAATGAGCAGTTCTTC. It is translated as CASSVVQTSYNEQFF.

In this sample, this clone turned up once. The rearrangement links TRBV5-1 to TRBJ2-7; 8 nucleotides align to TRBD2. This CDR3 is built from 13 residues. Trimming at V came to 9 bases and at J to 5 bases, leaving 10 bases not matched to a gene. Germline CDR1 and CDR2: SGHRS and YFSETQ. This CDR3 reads CATGAAGGHEQYF. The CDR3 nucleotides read TGCGCCACCGGGGCGGCGGGAGGCCACGAGCAGTACTTC.

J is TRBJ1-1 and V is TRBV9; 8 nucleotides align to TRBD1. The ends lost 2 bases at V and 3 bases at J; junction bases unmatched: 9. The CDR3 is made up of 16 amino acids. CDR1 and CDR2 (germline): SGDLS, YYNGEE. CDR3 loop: CASSVGTRTGYTEAFF. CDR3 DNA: TGTGCCAGCAGCGTCGGGACCCGGACAGGGTACACTGAAGCTTTCTTT.